The 11 T cell receptor beta chains below come from one sample, sequenced in a study of blood T cells in healthy people across ages. PCR was performed a second time for about 7 to 11 cycles using a sample-barcoded 5' primer and a J-beta primer mix. One entry per CDR3 protein, called by TCRdb with MiXCR from the 5' RACE reads. The sample comprises fewer than 2,000,000 distinct CDR3 sequences, more than 35% of which are singletons, and roughly 24% rests with the top ten. The sample consisted of blood. These receptors all come from a human donor in good health.

The gene calls are TRBV20-1 and TRBJ2-4; D uncertain. The J call may be mistaken, given a closer DNA end match to TRBJ2-5. Germline V gene sequence: CDR1 DFQATT, CDR2 SNEGSKA (reference sequence). This CDR3 has 12 residues. CDR3 nucleotide sequence: TGCAGTGCTAGAGATAATCGGCAGACCCAGTACTTC. Translated, it gives CSARDNRQTQYF.

This clonotype was detected only once. V and J are TRBV7-9 and TRBJ1-1, with D possibly TRBD1 on 6 matching bases. Trimming took 5 bases from V and 8 from J, leaving 12 bases between them. From germline, CDR1 is SEHNR and CDR2 FQNEAQ (reference sequence). The CDR3 totals 12 residues. The CDR3 region is CASSRDGGEAFF. CDR3 DNA sequence: TGTGCCAGCAGCCGAGATGGGGGCGAAGCTTTCTTT.

This sequence joins TRBV5-6 and TRBJ2-4; the match to TRBD1 covers 9 bases. TRBJ2-7 matches the DNA end more closely, so the J call is doubtful. Germline assignment: CDR1 SGHDT and CDR2 YYEEEE. The CDR3 spans 13 residues. The DNA of the CDR3 is TGTGCCAGCAGCTTTGGACAGGGGATCGAGCAGTACTTC. This gives the protein CASSFGQGIEQYF.

The chain uses TRBV11-2 and TRBJ2-2, with D tentatively TRBD1 or TRBD2 (6 bases each). The CDR3 totals 17 residues. Germline CDR1 SGHAT, CDR2 FQNNGV. V gave up 5 bases and J gave up 2 bases, with 18 bases separating them. CDR3 protein: CASSTKQGGVNTGELFF. DNA of the CDR3: TGTGCCAGCAGCACCAAACAGGGCGGGGTAAACACCGGGGAGCTGTTTTTT.

This clonotype was seen more than once but under ten times. This chain joins TRBV7-9 and TRBJ2-1; D unclear. Germline CDR1 and CDR2: SEHNR and FQNEAQ (reference sequence). V was pared by 5 bases and J by 7 bases, with 9 bases between. This CDR3 contains 12 residues. CDR3 sequence (DNA): TGTGCCAGCAGCGAAACCTCAAATGAGCAGTTCTTC. This translates into CASSETSNEQFF.

Many counts were recorded for this clonotype. This chain connects TRBV7-2 to TRBJ2-3, with D unresolved. The ends were cut back, 5 bases at V and 4 bases at J, with 16 bases in the middle. This CDR3 comprises 15 residues. Per the germline V gene, CDR1 is SGHTA and CDR2 is FQGNSA. The CDR3 is CASSVSGPHADTQYF. Written as DNA, the CDR3 is TGTGCCAGCAGCGTATCCGGGCCACATGCAGATACGCAGTATTTT.

This chain links TRBV28 with TRBJ1-2; D remains unclear. Trimming shortened V by 5 bases and J by 6 bases, and 13 bases separated the two germline ends. Germline CDR1 MDHEN, CDR2 SYDVKM. This CDR3 region has 13 residues. CDR3 nucleotide sequence: TGTGCCAGCAGTAAGGGCTGGAACCATGGCTACACCTTC. Protein: CASSKGWNHGYTF.

V and J are TRBV11-2 and TRBJ2-3; 10 bases are a match to TRBD2. The CDR3 has 18 amino acids. The germline V gene encodes CDR1 SGHAT and CDR2 FQNNGV. After removal of 3 bases from V and 1 base from J, the junction contained 10 bases not matched to a gene. CDR3 in DNA: TGTGCCAGCAGCTTCGGTACTAGCGGGGTTCTTGGCACAGATACGCAGTATTTT. This sequence encodes CASSFGTSGVLGTDTQYF.

The chain is built from TRBV27 and TRBJ2-6, with unresolved D. CDR3 length: 15 residues. CDR1 and CDR2 from the germline V gene are MNHEY and SMNVEV (reference sequence). V was shortened by 5 bases and J by 2 bases, with 10 bases between the two germline ends. The CDR3 DNA reads TGTGCCAGCAGTCTTACAGAACCTGGGGCCAACGTCCTGACTTTC. This gives the protein CASSLTEPGANVLTF.

This clonotype was counted a few times. CDR3: CATSDRTGAALEDEQFF. CDR3 sequence (DNA): TGTGCCACCAGTGACCGGACAGGGGCGGCCCTTGAGGATGAGCAGTTCTTC. This chain joins TRBV24-1 and TRBJ2-1; 9 nucleotides match TRBD1. The J segment lost 8 bases and the V segment lost 4 bases, leaving 14 bases of the junction unmatched. The CDR3 loop spans 17 amino acids. Per the germline V gene, CDR1 is KGHDR and CDR2 is SFDVKD.

V gene TRBV24-1 combines with J gene TRBJ2-1, with D unresolved. The CDR3 is 12 residues long. Germline V gives CDR1 KGHDR, CDR2 SFDVKD. V was shortened by 5 bases and J by 4 bases, with 5 bases between the two germline ends. The CDR3 region is CATSAGYNEQFF. For the CDR3, the DNA is TGTGCCACCAGTGCCGGTTACAATGAGCAGTTCTTC.